A single sample is the source of the 2 T cell receptor beta chains below, sequenced in a study of T cell responses to AZD1222 COVID-19 vaccine. TCRdb's copy holds only in-frame clones and misses some; the assay was immunoSEQ multiplex PCR. The repertoire includes about 150,000 clones, roughly nine tenths of them detected once, and approximately 0.97% sits in the top ten. Sequencing was performed on peripheral blood, taken 28 days after the second AZD1222 dose. The receptor source for this set is an adult who received the AZD1222 COVID-19 vaccine.

The V gene is TRBV6-1, the J gene TRBJ1-5; D unclear. Germline assignment: CDR1 MNHNS and CDR2 SASEGT. The CDR3 extends over 11 amino acids. V lost 1 base and J lost 5, with 0 bases in between. In DNA, the CDR3 is TGTGCCAGCAGTGAAGATCAGCCCCAGCATTTT. Translated: CASSEDQPQHF.

This chain joins TRBV3-1 (or the pseudogene TRBV3-2) and TRBJ1-2; 7 nucleotides match TRBD1. V shed 0 bases and J 8 bases; nucleotides not matched to a gene: 3. The CDR3 loop spans 13 amino acids. Germline assignment: CDR1 LGHDT and CDR2 YNNKEL (reference sequence). CDR3 in DNA: TGTGCCAGCAGCCAAGACGGAGGGGGCGGCTACACCTTC. It yields the protein CASSQDGGGGYTF.